The 21 T cell receptor beta chains below come from one sample, sequenced in a study of CD8 T cells in Susac syndrome. With random hexamers, reverse transcription was performed on about 0.5 to 1 ug of RNA. From the immunoSEQ multiplex PCR reads, TCRdb called clonotypes with MiXCR, one entry per CDR3 protein. The top ten hold over 0.075% of the sample, which has fewer than 200,000 distinct CDR3 sequences, about 91% seen once. The specimen sequenced was CD4+ T cells from PBMCs. Receptors were obtained from a human donor with Susac syndrome.

This rearrangement joins TRBV7-9 to TRBJ2-5; D remains unclear. CDR1 is SEHNR and CDR2 is FQNEAQ in the germline V gene (reference sequence). The CDR3 loop spans 15 amino acids. Trimming removed 5 bases at V and 3 bases at J, with 16 bases between. CDR3: CASSPVVGQEETQYF. The CDR3 DNA is TGTGCCAGCAGCCCGGTCGTGGGTCAGGAAGAGACCCAGTACTTC. Full variable domain (remainder filled in from reference TRBV7-9 and TRBJ2-5): DTGVSQNPRHKITKRGQNVTFRCDPISEHNRLYWYRQTLGQGPEFLTYFQNEAQLEKSRLLSDRFSAERPKGSFSTLEIQRTEQGDSAMYLCASSPVVGQEETQYFGPGTRLLVL.

The rearrangement joins TRBV19 to TRBJ2-7; 11 bases are a match to TRBD2. V gave up 4 bases and J gave up 3 bases; unmatched junction bases: 8. Germline V gene sequence: CDR1 LNHDA, CDR2 SQIVND (reference sequence). The CDR3 totals 16 residues. As DNA, the CDR3 is TGTGCCAGTAGTACCGAATCTAGCGGGGGGTACTACGAGCAGTACTTC. Translation: CASSTESSGGYYEQYF.

This chain links TRBV10-3 with TRBJ1-5, with a possible D match to TRBD1 (6 bases). This CDR3 contains 15 residues. Germline assignment: CDR1 ENHRY and CDR2 SYGVKD. V dropped 1 base and J dropped 2 bases, with 9 bases sitting between them. This chain's CDR3 is CAISEFAGGNQPQHF. In DNA, the CDR3 is TGTGCCATCAGTGAGTTTGCAGGGGGCAATCAGCCCCAGCATTTT.

CDR3 loop: CASSKRAPGGLNTGELFF. In DNA form, the CDR3 reads TGTGCCAGCAGCAAAAGAGCACCGGGGGGACTTAACACCGGGGAGCTGTTTTTT. The gene calls are TRBV3-1 and TRBJ2-2; TRBD2 aligns across 7 bases. Germline CDR1 is LGHDT and CDR2 is YNNKEL (reference sequence). V lost 5 bases and J lost 2; bases outside the gene matches: 14. This CDR3 spans 18 amino acids.

The V and J genes are TRBV12-3 or TRBV12-4 and TRBJ1-2, with a weak D call TRBD1 (6 bases). Trimming removed 5 bases at V and 8 bases at J, with 15 bases between. The CDR3 spans 13 residues. The CDR3 DNA follows: TGTGCCAGCAGTGTTACAGGGATGAGGGGCTACACCTTC. It codes for CASSVTGMRGYTF.

This chain uses TRBV4-1 with TRBJ2-1; a weak D match, TRBD2 (6 bases). The CDR3 loop spans 15 amino acids. V shed 6 bases and J shed 7 bases, with 19 bases lying between them. The germline CDR1 and CDR2 sequences are MGHRA and YSYEKL. The CDR3 spells CASRPPGRGVNEQFF. Written as DNA, the CDR3 is TGCGCCAGCAGACCCCCGGGGCGGGGTGTGAATGAGCAGTTCTTC.

The rearrangement joins TRBV5-5 to TRBJ2-1; 8 bases agree with TRBD1. This CDR3 spans 15 amino acids. The ends lost 4 bases at V and 4 bases at J; junction bases unmatched: 7. Germline loops: CDR1 SGHKS, CDR2 YYEKEE (reference sequence). The CDR3 DNA reads as TGTGCCAGCAGCCAGAACAGGGGGTCGTACAATGAGCAGTTCTTC. Protein product: CASSQNRGSYNEQFF.

The CDR3, as DNA: TGTGCCAGCAGTAATCTAGGGAGCGGGGAGTACGAGCAGTACTTC. It translates to CASSNLGSGEYEQYF. V usage is TRBV11-1 and J usage is TRBJ2-7, with 7 positions matching TRBD2. The germline V gene encodes CDR1 SGHAT and CDR2 FQDESV (reference sequence). V trimming: 6 bases; J trimming: 4 bases; junction bases outside the gene matches: 12. The CDR3 is 15 amino acids.

The chain joins TRBV15 to TRBJ1-2; D is possibly TRBD1 (5 bases). The CDR3 contains 17 residues. Per the germline V gene, CDR1 is LNHNV and CDR2 is YYDKDF (reference sequence). Trimming pared 3 bases from V and 4 bases from J, leaving 21 bases between. The DNA for the CDR3 is TGTGCCACCAGCAGTCCTGGCGACAGTCAAAGGGTCTATGGCTACACCTTC. Its protein product is CATSSPGDSQRVYGYTF.

The J gene is TRBJ2-3, the V gene TRBV18, with 12 positions matching TRBD2. The CDR3 contains 19 residues. CDR1 is KGHSH and CDR2 is LQKENI in the germline V gene. J gave up 3 bases and V 4 bases, and 14 bases lay outside the gene matches. The CDR3 is CASSRTTSGGLVGTDTQYF. As DNA, the CDR3 is TGTGCCAGCTCACGAACGACTAGCGGGGGCCTCGTGGGAACAGATACGCAGTATTTT.

The CDR3 nucleotides are TGCGCCAGCAGCTTGGTTGGAGGGGAGGCGCCTGAAGCTTTCTTT. This gives the protein CASSLVGGEAPEAFF. This chain joins TRBV5-1 and TRBJ1-1; possibly TRBD1 for D (5 bases). The CDR3 is made up of 15 amino acids. Between the trimmed V and J ends, which lost 0 bases and 6 bases, there was a span of 15 bases. Germline CDR1 SGHRS, CDR2 YFSETQ.

This CDR3 reads CAWSAFGSPRDTQYF. DNA of the CDR3: TGTGCCTGGAGTGCGTTCGGCTCCCCCCGCGATACGCAGTATTTT. V usage is TRBV30 and J usage is TRBJ2-3; no clear D. From germline, CDR1 is GTSNPN and CDR2 SVGIG (reference sequence). The CDR3 sequence is 15 residues long. V was clipped by 1 base and J by 6 bases, with 17 bases between them.

The chain is built from TRBV18 and TRBJ2-2; D possibly corresponds to TRBD2 (5 bases). V dropped 8 bases and J dropped 2 bases, with 15 bases sitting between them. The CDR3 is made up of 15 amino acids. Germline V CDR1 and CDR2: KGHSH, LQKENI. The chain's CDR3 is CASTWRLANTGELFF. CDR3 DNA: TGTGCCAGCACCTGGAGGCTAGCTAACACCGGGGAGCTGTTTTTT.

A single count supports this clonotype. The chain joins TRBV5-1 to TRBJ2-5; the match to TRBD2 covers 11 bases. Germline V gene sequence: CDR1 SGHRS, CDR2 YFSETQ. With 2 bases clipped from V and 2 bases from J, the junction kept 5 bases outside the gene matches. The CDR3 loop spans 16 amino acids. CDR3 DNA sequence: TGCGCCAGCAGCTTTACGGGACTAGCGGTTCAAGAGACCCAGTACTTC. Amino acids: CASSFTGLAVQETQYF.

This chain joins TRBV30 and TRBJ1-1; weak D call: TRBD1 (5 bases). The germline V gene encodes CDR1 GTSNPN and CDR2 SVGIG (reference sequence). The CDR3 length is 14 residues. Trimming removed 2 bases from V and 0 bases from J, with 10 bases in between. The CDR3 sequence is CAWSLDIMNTEAFF. CDR3 DNA sequence: TGTGCCTGGAGTTTGGACATCATGAACACTGAAGCTTTCTTT.

This clonotype was counted a few times. V and J are TRBV6-5 and TRBJ2-5; D perhaps matches TRBD1 (5 bases). The germline CDR1 and CDR2 sequences are MNHEY and SVGAGI. V lost 4 bases and J lost 0, with 15 bases in between. The CDR3 runs to 16 residues. The CDR3 spells CASSLTGGAYQETQYF. In DNA form, the CDR3 reads TGTGCCAGCAGTTTAACCGGTGGGGCGTACCAAGAGACCCAGTACTTC.

The chain uses TRBV7-6 and TRBJ2-6, with D unclear. From germline, CDR1 is SGHVS and CDR2 FNYEAQ. The germline V and J ends were trimmed by 1 base and 2 bases, with 6 bases remaining between them. The CDR3 sequence is 15 residues long. The CDR3 DNA reads as TGTGCCAGCAGCTTAGGGATTCCTGGGGCCAACGTCCTGACTTTC. Its translation is CASSLGIPGANVLTF.

This CDR3 is CSQQRWPRGTDTQYF. DNA for the CDR3: TGCAGCCAGCAGCGCTGGCCCAGGGGCACAGATACGCAGTATTTT. The chain combines TRBV20-1 with TRBJ2-3; D is perhaps TRBD1 (5 bases). Germline V CDR1 and CDR2: DFQATT, SNEGSKA (reference sequence). The CDR3 runs to 15 residues.

The chain employs TRBV4-1 and TRBJ1-2; no firm D call. Germline values: CDR1 MGHRA, CDR2 YSYEKL. The V gene lost 0 bases and the J gene lost 3 bases, with 14 bases spanning the gap. The CDR3 totals 16 residues. The CDR3 here is CASSQETAQDYYGYTF. DNA for the CDR3: TGCGCCAGCAGCCAAGAGACGGCCCAAGATTACTATGGCTACACCTTC.

The chain couples TRBV6-5 to TRBJ2-7; D is unresolved. Germline V gene lookup returns CDR1 MNHEY and CDR2 SVGAGI. This CDR3 spans 14 amino acids. Between the trimmed V and J ends, which lost 5 bases and 5 bases, there was a span of 16 bases. DNA for the CDR3: TGTGCCAGCAGTATAACTACCAACAAGCACGAGCAGTACTTC. It codes for CASSITTNKHEQYF.

The rearrangement joins TRBV20-1 to TRBJ2-5; the D is unclear. V was trimmed by 2 bases and J by 2 bases, leaving 3 bases between them. The CDR3 sequence is 11 residues long. Per the germline V gene, CDR1 is DFQATT and CDR2 is SNEGSKA (reference sequence). CDR3: CSARLQETQYF. CDR3 DNA sequence: TGCAGTGCTAGACTTCAAGAGACCCAGTACTTC.